This TCR beta chain was sequenced in a study of identical twins. This CDR3 is 15 amino acids long. Trimming cost V 0 bases and J 5 bases, with 14 bases left between them. Germline V CDR1 and CDR2: SGDLS, YYNGEE. Study outcomes and limitations: Insertions were fewer in abundant cord blood beta clonotypes, whereas memory repertoires showed none of this pattern. Models came in too low on out-of-frame TCR alpha sharing in monozygotic twins.

Remarks on this clonotype: As yet, its antigen is unknown.

TCRdb itself ran the 5' RACE reads through MiXCR, one entry per CDR3 protein. The sample has some 570,000 distinct CDR3 sequences, 20% to 25% seen once. These data were also filed under a second study, of yellow fever vaccine responses in identical twins.

The gene calls are TRBV9 and TRBJ2-5; possibly TRBD1 for D (5 bases). This TCR was sampled from a woman aged 18-29 years in good health. What was sequenced was CD4+ T cells sorted from blood. CDR3 nucleotide sequence: TGTGCCAGCAGCGTAGGGCTAGGGGCACGGGAGACCCAGTACTTC. Its translation: CASSVGLGARETQYF.